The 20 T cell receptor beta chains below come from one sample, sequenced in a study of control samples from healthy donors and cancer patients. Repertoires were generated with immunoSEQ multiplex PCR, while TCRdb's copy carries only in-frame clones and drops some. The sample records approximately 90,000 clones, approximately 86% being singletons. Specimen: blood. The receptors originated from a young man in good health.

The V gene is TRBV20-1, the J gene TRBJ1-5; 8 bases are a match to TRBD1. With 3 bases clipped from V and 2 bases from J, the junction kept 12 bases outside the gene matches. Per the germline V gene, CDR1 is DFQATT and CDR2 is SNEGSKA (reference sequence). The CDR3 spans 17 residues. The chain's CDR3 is CSASVGRGLLGNQPQHF. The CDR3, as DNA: TGCAGTGCTAGTGTCGGCAGGGGGCTTCTCGGCAATCAGCCCCAGCATTTT.

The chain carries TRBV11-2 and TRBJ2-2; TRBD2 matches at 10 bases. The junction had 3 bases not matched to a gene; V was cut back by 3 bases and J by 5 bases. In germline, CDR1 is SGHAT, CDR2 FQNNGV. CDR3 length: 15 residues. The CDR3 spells CASSLQLAGTGELFF. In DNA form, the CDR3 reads TGTGCCAGCAGCTTGCAACTAGCGGGGACCGGGGAGCTGTTTTTT.

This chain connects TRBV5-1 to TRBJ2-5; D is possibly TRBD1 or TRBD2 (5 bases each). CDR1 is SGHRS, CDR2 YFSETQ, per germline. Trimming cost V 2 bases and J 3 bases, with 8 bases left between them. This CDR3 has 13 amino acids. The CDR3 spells CASSFQGEETQYF. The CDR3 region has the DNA TGCGCCAGCAGCTTCCAGGGAGAAGAGACCCAGTACTTC.

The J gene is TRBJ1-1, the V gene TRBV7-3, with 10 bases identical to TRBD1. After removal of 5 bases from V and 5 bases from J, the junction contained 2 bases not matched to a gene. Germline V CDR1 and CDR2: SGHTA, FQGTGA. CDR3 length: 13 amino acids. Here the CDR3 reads CASSAGQGTEAFF. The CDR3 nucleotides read TGTGCCAGCAGCGCGGGACAGGGGACTGAAGCTTTCTTT.

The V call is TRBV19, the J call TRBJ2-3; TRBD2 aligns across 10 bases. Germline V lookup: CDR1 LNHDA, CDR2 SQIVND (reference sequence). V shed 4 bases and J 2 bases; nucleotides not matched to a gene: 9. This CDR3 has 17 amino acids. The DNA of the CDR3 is TGTGCCAGTAGTAGCTGGGGAGCGGGGGGGGACACAGATACGCAGTATTTT. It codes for CASSSWGAGGDTDTQYF.

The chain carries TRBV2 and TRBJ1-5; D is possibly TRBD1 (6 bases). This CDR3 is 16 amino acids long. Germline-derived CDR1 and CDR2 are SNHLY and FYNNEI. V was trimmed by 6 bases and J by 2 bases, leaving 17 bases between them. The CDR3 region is CASRAGQQTGNQPQHF. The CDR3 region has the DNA TGTGCCAGCAGGGCCGGACAGCAAACGGGCAATCAGCCCCAGCATTTT.

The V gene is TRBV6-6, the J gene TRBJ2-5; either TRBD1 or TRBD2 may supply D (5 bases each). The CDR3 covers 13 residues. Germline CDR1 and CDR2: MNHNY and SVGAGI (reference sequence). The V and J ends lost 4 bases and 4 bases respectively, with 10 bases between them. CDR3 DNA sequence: TGTGCCAGCAGTTCCTGGGACGCAGAGACCCAGTACTTC. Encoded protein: CASSSWDAETQYF.

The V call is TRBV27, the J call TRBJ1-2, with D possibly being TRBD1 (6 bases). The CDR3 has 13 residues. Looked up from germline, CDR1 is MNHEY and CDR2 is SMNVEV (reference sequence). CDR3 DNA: TGTGCTATTAAGGGGGGGGCGAGGAGTGGCTACACCTTC. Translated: CAIKGGARSGYTF.

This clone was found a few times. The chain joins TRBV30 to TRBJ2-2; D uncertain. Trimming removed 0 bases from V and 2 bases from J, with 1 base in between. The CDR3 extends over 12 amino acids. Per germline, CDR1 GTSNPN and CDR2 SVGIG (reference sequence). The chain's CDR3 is CAWSVNTGELFF. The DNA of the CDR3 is TGTGCCTGGAGTGTAAACACCGGGGAGCTGTTTTTT.

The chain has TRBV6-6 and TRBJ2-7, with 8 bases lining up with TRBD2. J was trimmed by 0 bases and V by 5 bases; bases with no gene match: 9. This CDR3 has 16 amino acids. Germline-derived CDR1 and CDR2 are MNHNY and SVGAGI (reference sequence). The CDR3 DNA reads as TGTGCCAGCAGTGCACGAGCGGGGGCACTCTCCTACGAGCAGTACTTC. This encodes CASSARAGALSYEQYF.

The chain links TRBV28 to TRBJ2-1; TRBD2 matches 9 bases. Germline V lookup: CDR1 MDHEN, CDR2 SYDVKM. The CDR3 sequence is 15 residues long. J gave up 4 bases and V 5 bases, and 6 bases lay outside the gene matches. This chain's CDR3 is CASSMGTSLYNEQFF. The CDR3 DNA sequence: TGTGCCAGCAGTATGGGGACTAGCCTTTACAATGAGCAGTTCTTC.

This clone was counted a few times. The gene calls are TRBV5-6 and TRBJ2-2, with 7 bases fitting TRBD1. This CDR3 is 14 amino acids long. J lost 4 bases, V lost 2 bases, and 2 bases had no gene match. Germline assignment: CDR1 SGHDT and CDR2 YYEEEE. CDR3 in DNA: TGTGCCAGCAGCTTCCGGGACAGCACCGGGGAGCTGTTTTTT. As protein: CASSFRDSTGELFF.

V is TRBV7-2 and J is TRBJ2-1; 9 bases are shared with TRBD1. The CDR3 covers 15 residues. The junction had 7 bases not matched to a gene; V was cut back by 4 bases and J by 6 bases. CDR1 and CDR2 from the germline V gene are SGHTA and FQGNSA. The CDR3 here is CASSYRTGVGNEQFF. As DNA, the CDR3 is TGTGCCAGCAGCTACAGGACAGGGGTGGGCAATGAGCAGTTCTTC.

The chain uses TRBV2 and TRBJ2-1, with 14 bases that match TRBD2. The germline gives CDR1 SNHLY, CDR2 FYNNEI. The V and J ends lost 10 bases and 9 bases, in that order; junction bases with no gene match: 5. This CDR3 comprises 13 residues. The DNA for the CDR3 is TGTGCCACGACTAGCGGGGGGGCAGGTGAGCAGTTCTTC. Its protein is CATTSGGAGEQFF.

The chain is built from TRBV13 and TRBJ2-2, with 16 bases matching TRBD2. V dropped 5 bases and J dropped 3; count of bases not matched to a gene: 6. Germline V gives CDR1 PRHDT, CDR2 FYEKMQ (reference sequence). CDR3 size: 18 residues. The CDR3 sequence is CASSAGLAGGAYTGELFF. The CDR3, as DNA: TGTGCCAGCAGCGCGGGACTAGCGGGGGGGGCCTACACCGGGGAGCTGTTTTTT.

This CDR3 reads CASSVVRWNTEAFF. The CDR3 coding sequence is TGTGCCAGCAGCGTAGTGAGGTGGAACACTGAAGCTTTCTTT. The J gene is TRBJ1-1, the V gene TRBV9; D is unclear. This CDR3 has 14 residues. Looked up from germline, CDR1 is SGDLS and CDR2 is YYNGEE. Trimming left V 0 bases short and J 1 base short, with 7 bases between.

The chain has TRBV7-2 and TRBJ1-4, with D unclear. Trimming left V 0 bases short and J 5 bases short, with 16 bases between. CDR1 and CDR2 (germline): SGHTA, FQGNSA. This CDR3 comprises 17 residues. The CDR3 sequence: CASSLAKGTARNEKLFF. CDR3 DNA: TGTGCCAGCAGCTTAGCGAAGGGAACAGCTCGGAATGAAAAACTGTTTTTT.

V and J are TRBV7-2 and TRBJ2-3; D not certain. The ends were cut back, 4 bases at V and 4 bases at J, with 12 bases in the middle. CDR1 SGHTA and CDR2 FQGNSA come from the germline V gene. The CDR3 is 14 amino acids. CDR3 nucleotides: TGTGCCAGCAGCTCCGCGGCCCAGGCAGATACGCAGTATTTT. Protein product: CASSSAAQADTQYF.

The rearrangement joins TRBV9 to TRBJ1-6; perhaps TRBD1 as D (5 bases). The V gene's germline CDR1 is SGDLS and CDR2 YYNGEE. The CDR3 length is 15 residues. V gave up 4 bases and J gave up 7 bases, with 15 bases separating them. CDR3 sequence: CASSPEEGSNSPLHF. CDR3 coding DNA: TGTGCCAGCAGCCCAGAGGAGGGGTCGAATTCACCCCTCCACTTT.

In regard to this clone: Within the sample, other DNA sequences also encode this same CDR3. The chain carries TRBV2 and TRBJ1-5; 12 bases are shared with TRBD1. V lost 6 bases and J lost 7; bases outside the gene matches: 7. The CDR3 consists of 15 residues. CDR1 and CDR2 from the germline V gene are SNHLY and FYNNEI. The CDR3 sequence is CASREGQGAGQPQHF. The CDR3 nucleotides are TGTGCCAGCAGAGAGGGACAGGGGGCGGGGCAGCCCCAGCATTTT.